Presented here are 12 T cell receptor beta chains from one specimen sequenced in a study of T cell responses to AZD1222 COVID-19 vaccine. Assay: immunoSEQ multiplex PCR; the TCRdb copy retains only in-frame clones and omits some. The sample gives 180,000 or so clones, 90% to 95% of which show up once; approximately 2.5% is in the top ten. The material sequenced was peripheral blood, taken on day 0 of AZD1222 vaccination. The receptors were sampled from an adult in good health.

V gene TRBV19 combines with J gene TRBJ1-1, with D maybe TRBD1 (5 bases). Germline CDR1 reads LNHDA; CDR2 reads SQIVND (reference sequence). The CDR3 sequence is 18 residues long. V lost 5 bases, J lost 0 bases, and 22 bases lay in between. The CDR3: CASSPPPQVPTLNTEAFF. CDR3 nucleotides: TGTGCCAGTAGTCCGCCCCCACAGGTGCCGACCTTGAACACTGAAGCTTTCTTT. The full variable domain, in which reference TRBV19 and TRBJ1-1 provide the parts outside the CDR3, is DGGITQSPKYLFRKEGQNVTLSCEQNLNHDAMYWYRQDPGQGLRLIYYSQIVNDFQKGDIAEGYSVSREKKESFPLTVTSAQKNPTAFYLCASSPPPQVPTLNTEAFFGQGTRLTVV.

This clone was recorded only once. The J gene is TRBJ1-1, the V gene TRBV19; D may be TRBD1 (5 bases). The V gene's germline CDR1 is LNHDA and CDR2 SQIVND (reference sequence). V was cut by 1 base and J by 7 bases, with 10 bases left in between. This CDR3 region has 13 residues. CDR3 nucleotide sequence: TGTGCCAGTAGTATAGTATGGGGCAGTGAAGCTTTCTTT. Protein product: CASSIVWGSEAFF.

This chain links TRBV19 with TRBJ1-2; D remains unclear. V lost 10 bases and J 2 bases, leaving 11 bases between the germline ends. CDR1 and CDR2 (germline): LNHDA, SQIVND (reference sequence). The CDR3 spans 12 residues. The CDR3 region has the DNA TGTGCCACTGCTGGTGGAAACTATGGCTACACCTTC. Protein sequence: CATAGGNYGYTF.

The gene calls are TRBV2 and TRBJ1-3, with unresolved D. Deletions cut 6 bases from V and 4 bases from J, with 16 bases between. The CDR3 has 15 amino acids. In germline, CDR1 is SNHLY, CDR2 FYNNEI. CDR3 nucleotides: TGTGCCAGCAGCCCGACAATTGGATCAGGAAACACCATATATTTT. It is translated as CASSPTIGSGNTIYF.

The rearrangement links TRBV18 to TRBJ2-5; D not certain. The ends were cut back, 3 bases at V and 5 bases at J, with 10 bases in the middle. The V gene's germline CDR1 is KGHSH and CDR2 LQKENI. The CDR3 consists of 13 residues. The CDR3 is CASSPVRVETQYF. The CDR3 DNA is TGTGCCAGCTCACCGGTCCGCGTGGAGACCCAGTACTTC.

The V and J genes are TRBV27 and TRBJ1-1; D not certain. Deletions cut 5 bases from V and 1 base from J, with 8 bases between. CDR1 and CDR2 from the germline V gene are MNHEY and SMNVEV (reference sequence). The CDR3 extends over 13 amino acids. The CDR3 DNA follows: TGTGCCAGCAGTAAAACCAGGAACACTGAAGCTTTCTTT. It yields the protein CASSKTRNTEAFF.

This chain links TRBV7-8 with TRBJ2-7; 8 positions match TRBD2. The germline CDR1 and CDR2 sequences are SGHVS and FQNEAQ. This CDR3 region has 15 residues. Trimming at V came to 1 base and at J to 2 bases, leaving 4 bases not matched to a gene. The CDR3: CASSLGTSGTYEQYF. CDR3 DNA sequence: TGTGCCAGCAGCTTAGGAACTAGCGGAACCTACGAGCAGTACTTC.

The chain combines TRBV27 with TRBJ1-1, with a possible D match to TRBD1 (6 bases). This CDR3 has 15 residues. The V gene lost 3 bases and the J gene lost 1 base, with 12 bases spanning the gap. Per germline, CDR1 MNHEY and CDR2 SMNVEV (reference sequence). The DNA for the CDR3 is TGTGCCAGCAGTTTTCTTGGACAGTCGAACACTGAAGCTTTCTTT. Its translation is CASSFLGQSNTEAFF.

This sequence joins TRBV5-6 and TRBJ2-7; 8 positions match TRBD2. From germline, CDR1 is SGHDT and CDR2 YYEEEE. Trimming at V came to 5 bases and at J to 2 bases, leaving 6 bases not matched to a gene. The CDR3 covers 14 residues. In DNA, the CDR3 is TGTGCCAGCAGTTTTACGGGACTAGCCTACGAGCAGTACTTC. Its protein product is CASSFTGLAYEQYF.

J is TRBJ2-3 and V is TRBV5-1, with TRBD2 identical over 9 bases. The CDR3 consists of 15 residues. Germline-derived CDR1 and CDR2 are SGHRS and YFSETQ. The V and J ends lost 4 bases and 2 bases, in that order; junction bases with no gene match: 5. The CDR3 region has the DNA TGCGCCAGCAGCGTGGGACTAGCAGACACAGATACGCAGTATTTT. It is translated as CASSVGLADTDTQYF.

The V gene is TRBV4-1, the J gene TRBJ1-3; D call uncertain. Germline CDR1 is MGHRA and CDR2 is YSYEKL. V lost 8 bases and J 0 bases, leaving 17 bases between the germline ends. This CDR3 region has 16 residues. The CDR3 region has the DNA TGCGCCAGCGGAAGGGCCGACGGGAGCTCTGGAAACACCATATATTTT. Translation: CASGRADGSSGNTIYF.

The V gene is TRBV6-5, the J gene TRBJ2-7, with 9 positions matching TRBD2. Germline CDR1 reads MNHEY; CDR2 reads SVGAGI. V shed 5 bases and J 2 bases; nucleotides not matched to a gene: 7. This CDR3 contains 15 residues. Written as DNA, the CDR3 is TGTGCCAGCAGTCATAGCGGGAGAGGGGCCTACGAGCAGTACTTC. It specifies CASSHSGRGAYEQYF.